Presented here are 24 T cell receptor beta chains from one specimen sequenced in a study of blood T cells in healthy people across ages. Using a J-beta primer mix together with a sample-barcoded 5' primer, a second PCR was run for roughly 7 to 12 cycles. TCRdb re-analysed the 5' RACE reads in MiXCR, keeping a single row per CDR3 protein. The sample contains hundreds of thousands of distinct CDR3 sequences, around 52% of which appear only once. Material: blood. The origin of the receptors is an elderly woman in good health.

The J gene is TRBJ2-5, the V gene TRBV24-1, with 7 bases aligning to TRBD2. The CDR3 has 13 residues. Germline CDR1 and CDR2: KGHDR and SFDVKD. V shed 9 bases, J shed 11 bases, and the junction held 14 bases outside the gene matches. The CDR3 spells CATRSGTIDEQYF. The CDR3 coding sequence is TGTGCCACCCGGAGCGGGACCATCGATGAGCAGTACTTC.

This clonotype was picked up one time. CDR3 in DNA: TGTGCCAGCAGCCAAGTGATAGCGGGGGCCCACGGTGAGCAGTTCTTC. Translating it yields CASSQVIAGAHGEQFF. V gene TRBV4-2 combines with J gene TRBJ2-1; 9 bases are shared with TRBD2. The CDR3 runs to 16 residues. The J segment lost 9 bases and the V segment lost 1 base, leaving 10 bases of the junction unmatched. CDR1 LGHNA and CDR2 YNFKEQ come from the germline V gene.

In its sample, this clonotype was seen a few times. This sequence joins TRBV18 and TRBJ2-3, with 7 bases that match TRBD2. Germline V gene data show CDR1 as KGHSH and CDR2 as LQKENI. Trimming removed 3 bases from V and 5 bases from J; junction bases left unmatched: 5. The CDR3 is 14 amino acids. DNA of the CDR3: TGTGCCAGCTCACCGGCGGGAGCGATAGATACGCAGTATTTT. It translates to CASSPAGAIDTQYF.

This clonotype showed up many times. This chain uses TRBV4-1 with TRBJ2-7; 11 bases fit TRBD2. The CDR3 has 15 amino acids. Losses at the gene ends were 6 bases for V and 0 bases for J; bases not matched to a gene: 4. The germline CDR1 and CDR2 sequences are MGHRA and YSYEKL. The CDR3 here is CASRPLAGVSYEQYF. The CDR3 DNA follows: TGCGCCAGCAGACCACTAGCGGGGGTCTCCTACGAGCAGTACTTC.

The chain is built from TRBV20-1 and TRBJ2-1; D is perhaps TRBD2 (6 bases). Judging by the DNA end, TRBJ2-7 fits better; the J call may be wrong. The germline V gene encodes CDR1 DFQATT and CDR2 SNEGSKA (reference sequence). CDR3 size: 13 residues. In nucleotides, the CDR3 is TGCAGTGCTGGGGGAGGCATCTACAATGAGCAGTACTTC. This sequence encodes CSAGGGIYNEQYF.

This clonotype was found many times. The chain carries TRBV7-3 and TRBJ2-1; no clear D gene. Germline V gene lookup returns CDR1 SGHTA and CDR2 FQGTGA. CDR3 size: 13 residues. V was shortened by 5 bases and J by 1 base, with 6 bases between the two germline ends. This CDR3 reads CASSAGSYNEQFF. CDR3 sequence (DNA): TGTGCCAGCAGCGCCGGATCCTACAATGAGCAGTTCTTC.

The CDR3 loop is CASSNTPGFSGANVLTF. CDR3 DNA: TGTGCCAGCAGCAATACTCCGGGGTTCTCTGGGGCCAACGTCCTGACTTTC. The chain recombines TRBV11-2 with TRBJ2-6; perhaps TRBD2 as D (5 bases). The CDR3 loop spans 17 amino acids. V shed 5 bases and J shed 0 bases, with 14 bases lying between them. Looked up from germline, CDR1 is SGHAT and CDR2 is FQNNGV.

This chain uses TRBV9 with TRBJ2-2, with 7 bases aligning to TRBD2. With V trimmed by 4 bases and J by 1 base, 7 bases remained unmatched. The CDR3 sequence is 16 residues long. Germline-derived CDR1 and CDR2 are SGDLS and YYNGEE. The CDR3 sequence: CASSIWGGRNTGELFF. CDR3 bases: TGTGCCAGCAGCATCTGGGGCGGGAGGAACACCGGGGAGCTGTTTTTT.

The chain couples TRBV7-2 to TRBJ2-7, with D hard to call. The DNA end is more similar to TRBJ2-5, so the J call may be wrong. The CDR3 loop spans 13 amino acids. Germline V CDR1 and CDR2: SGHTA, FQGNSA. CDR3 amino acids: CASSARAEATQYF. DNA of the CDR3: TGTGCCAGCAGCGCAAGGGCCGAGGCGACCCAGTACTTC.

To note about this clonotype: A read error may be the cause here, since a much bigger clone is one base away. The gene calls are TRBV11-1 and TRBJ2-7; D remains ambiguous. Germline V gives CDR1 SGHAT, CDR2 FQDESV (reference sequence). Trimming pared 8 bases from V and 3 bases from J, leaving 11 bases between. The CDR3 runs 12 residues. CDR3 loop: CASRPGDYEQYF. CDR3 in DNA: TGTGCCAGCCGTCCTGGAGACTACGAGCAGTACTTC.

Regarding this clonotype: This may be a read error: a much more frequent sequence differs by one nucleotide. The chain employs TRBV7-3 and TRBJ2-4, with 12 positions matching TRBD1. The CDR3 totals 14 residues. Germline values: CDR1 SGHTA, CDR2 FQGTGA. The CDR3 DNA reads TGTGCCAGCAACTTAGGGACAGGGGGCAACATTCAGTACTTC. Its protein is CASNLGTGGNIQYF.

This clonotype showed up many times. The rearrangement joins TRBV10-3 to TRBJ1-6; TRBD1 is a possible D gene (5 bases). V was clipped by 8 bases and J by 6 bases, with 11 bases between them. The CDR3 has 13 amino acids. Germline lookup yields CDR1 ENHRY and CDR2 SYGVKD. This CDR3 reads CAIQTDLNSPLHF. The CDR3 coding sequence is TGTGCCATCCAGACAGACCTTAATTCACCCCTCCACTTT.

The chain carries TRBV6-2 or TRBV6-3 and TRBJ2-1, with 9 bases identical to TRBD2. The J call is doubtful: the DNA matches TRBJ2-7 better. This CDR3 comprises 17 residues. Germline values: CDR1 MNHEY, CDR2 SVGEGT. DNA for the CDR3: TGTGCCAGCAGTCCTGGTCGAGGGACTAGCTTCCACAATGAGCAGTACTTC. Translated, it gives CASSPGRGTSFHNEQYF.

The rearrangement uses TRBV6-2 or TRBV6-3 and TRBJ2-4, with 9 bases matching TRBD2. This CDR3 region has 15 residues. The trim removed 0 bases at V and 9 bases at J, leaving 6 bases unmatched. From germline, CDR1 is MNHEY and CDR2 SVGEGT. The CDR3, as DNA: TGTGCCAGCAGTTACTCGGCCGCGGGGGGGCTCATTCAGTACTTC. It specifies CASSYSAAGGLIQYF.

This clonotype was seen many times. The CDR3 here is CSAISGRATDTQYF. The CDR3 DNA is TGCAGTGCCATTAGCGGGAGGGCCACAGATACGCAGTATTTT. This chain links TRBV20-1 with TRBJ2-3, with 11 bases that match TRBD2. Germline V gene lookup returns CDR1 DFQATT and CDR2 SNEGSKA (reference sequence). Germline trimming cut 6 bases from V and 2 bases from J; bases unmatched to any gene: 4. The CDR3 contains 14 residues.

V usage is TRBV7-9 and J usage is TRBJ2-5; 8 nucleotides match TRBD1. The junction had 14 bases not matched to a gene; V was cut back by 5 bases and J by 3 bases. The CDR3 has 17 residues. Germline CDR1 and CDR2: SEHNR and FQNEAQ (reference sequence). The CDR3 loop is CASSPRRPDRAKETQYF. The CDR3 DNA reads TGTGCCAGCAGCCCACGGCGGCCGGACAGGGCGAAAGAGACCCAGTACTTC.

The chain joins TRBV3-1 to TRBJ2-1, with 7 bases fitting TRBD1. J was trimmed by 15 bases and V by 6 bases; bases with no gene match: 8. Germline assignment: CDR1 LGHDT and CDR2 YNNKEL (reference sequence). The CDR3 totals 11 residues. The DNA for the CDR3 is TGTGCCAGCAGTATACAGGGGCACTCGTTCTTC. This gives the protein CASSIQGHSFF.

In this sample, this clonotype turned up many times. The gene calls are TRBV6-2 or TRBV6-3 and TRBJ2-4, with D perhaps matching TRBD2 (6 bases). CDR3 length: 15 residues. Germline assignment: CDR1 MNHEY and CDR2 SVGEGT. V was trimmed by 7 bases and J by 1 base, leaving 14 bases between them. The CDR3 is CASTLEGGAKNIQYF. The CDR3 nucleotides are TGTGCCAGCACCTTGGAGGGCGGGGCCAAAAACATTCAGTACTTC.

The chain links TRBV14 to TRBJ2-7; perhaps D is TRBD1 or TRBD2 (5 bases each). From germline, CDR1 is SGHDN and CDR2 FVKESK. This CDR3 has 14 amino acids. Trimming shortened V by 4 bases and J by 1 base, and 11 bases separated the two germline ends. Here the CDR3 DNA reads TGTGCCAGCAGCCCCGGGACGGATTCCTACGAGCAGTACTTC. Encoded protein: CASSPGTDSYEQYF.

This clonotype was detected many times. The chain's CDR3 is CASSLLSGYTF. As DNA, the CDR3 is TGTGCCAGCAGCTTACTCTCGGGTTACACCTTC. The chain links TRBV5-6 to TRBJ1-2; unclear D gene. Trimming left V 2 bases short and J 11 bases short, with 10 bases between. Germline V gene lookup returns CDR1 SGHDT and CDR2 YYEEEE. The CDR3 runs 11 residues.

This clonotype was seen only a few times. The rearrangement uses TRBV12-3 or TRBV12-4 and TRBJ2-3; TRBD2 matches 9 bases. V was pared by 8 bases and J by 1 base, with 13 bases of the junction left unmatched. This CDR3 has 17 residues. The CDR3 sequence: CASQKARASGGTDTQYF. DNA of the CDR3: TGTGCCAGCCAAAAAGCGAGGGCTAGCGGGGGCACAGATACGCAGTATTTT.

The rearrangement joins TRBV6-5 to TRBJ1-1; TRBD1 might be the D (6 bases). V was pared by 2 bases and J by 3 bases, with 16 bases between. The V gene's germline CDR1 is MNHEY and CDR2 SVGAGI. The CDR3 has 16 amino acids. The CDR3 nucleotides read TGTGCCAGCAGTTACCTTACGGACAGCTTTGACACTGAAGCTTTCTTT. Its protein product is CASSYLTDSFDTEAFF.

This clonotype has a handful of counts. The chain couples TRBV20-1 to TRBJ2-5; D remains unclear. The germline V and J ends were trimmed by 7 bases and 0 bases, with 21 bases remaining between them. The CDR3 totals 16 residues. From germline, CDR1 is DFQATT and CDR2 SNEGSKA (reference sequence). DNA for the CDR3: TGCAGTGTTATCGGACCTGATGGTCCGAACCAAGAGACCCAGTACTTC. It translates to CSVIGPDGPNQETQYF.

This clonotype was seen more than once but under ten times. In DNA form, the CDR3 reads TGCAGCGTTGAATGGACGAACTATGGCTACACCTTC. It encodes CSVEWTNYGYTF. J is TRBJ1-2 and V is TRBV29-1; D remains ambiguous. Germline CDR1 reads SQVTM; CDR2 reads ANQGSEA. The CDR3 is 12 amino acids. The ends were cut back, 2 bases at V and 2 bases at J, with 6 bases in the middle.